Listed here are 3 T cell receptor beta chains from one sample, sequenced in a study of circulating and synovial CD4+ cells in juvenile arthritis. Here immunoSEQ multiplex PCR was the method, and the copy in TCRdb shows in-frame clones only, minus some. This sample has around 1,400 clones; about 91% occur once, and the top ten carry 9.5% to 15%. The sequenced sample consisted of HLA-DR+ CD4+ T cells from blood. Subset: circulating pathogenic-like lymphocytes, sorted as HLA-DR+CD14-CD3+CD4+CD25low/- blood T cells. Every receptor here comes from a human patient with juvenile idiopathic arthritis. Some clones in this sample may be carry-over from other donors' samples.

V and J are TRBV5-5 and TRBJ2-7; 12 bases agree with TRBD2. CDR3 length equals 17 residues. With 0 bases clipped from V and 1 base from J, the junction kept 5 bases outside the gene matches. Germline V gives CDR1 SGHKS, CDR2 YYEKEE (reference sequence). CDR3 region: CASSLGLAGVLSYEQYF. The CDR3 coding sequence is TGTGCCAGCAGCTTGGGACTAGCGGGAGTCTTATCCTACGAGCAGTACTTC. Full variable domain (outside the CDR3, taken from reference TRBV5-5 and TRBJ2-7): DAGVTQSPTHLIKTRGQQVTLRCSPISGHKSVSWYQQVLGQGPQFIFQYYEKEERGRGNFPDRFSARQFPNYSSELNVNALLLGDSALYLCASSLGLAGVLSYEQYFGPGTRLTVT.

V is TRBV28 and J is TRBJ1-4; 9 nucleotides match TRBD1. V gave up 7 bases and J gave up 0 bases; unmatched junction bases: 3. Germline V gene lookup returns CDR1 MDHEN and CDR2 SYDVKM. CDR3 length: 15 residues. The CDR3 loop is CASIGDRATNEKLFF. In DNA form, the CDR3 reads TGTGCCAGCATCGGGGACAGGGCAACTAATGAAAAACTGTTTTTT.

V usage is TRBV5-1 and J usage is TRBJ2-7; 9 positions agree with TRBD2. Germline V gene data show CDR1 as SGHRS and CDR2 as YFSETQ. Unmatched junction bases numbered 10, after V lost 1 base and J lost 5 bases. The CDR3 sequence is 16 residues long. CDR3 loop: CASSLQREASTHEQYF. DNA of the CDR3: TGCGCCAGCAGCTTGCAGCGGGAGGCCTCTACCCACGAGCAGTACTTC. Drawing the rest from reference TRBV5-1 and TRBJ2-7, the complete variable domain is KAGVTQTPRYLIKTRGQQVTLSCSPISGHRSVSWYQQTPGQGLQFLFEYFSETQRNKGNFPGRFSGRQFSNSRSEMNVSTLELGDSALYLCASSLQREASTHEQYFGPGTRLTVT.